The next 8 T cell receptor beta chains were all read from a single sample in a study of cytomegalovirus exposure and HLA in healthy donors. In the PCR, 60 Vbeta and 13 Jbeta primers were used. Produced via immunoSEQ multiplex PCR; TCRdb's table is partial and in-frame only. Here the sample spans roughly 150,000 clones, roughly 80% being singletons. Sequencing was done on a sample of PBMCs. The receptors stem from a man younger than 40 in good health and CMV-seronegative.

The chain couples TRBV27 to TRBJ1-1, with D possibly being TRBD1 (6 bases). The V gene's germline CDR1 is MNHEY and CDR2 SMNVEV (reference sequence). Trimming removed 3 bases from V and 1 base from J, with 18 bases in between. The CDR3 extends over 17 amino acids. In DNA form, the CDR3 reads TGTGCCAGCAGTTTTTTGCGGGGAGGGGGGGAGAACACTGAAGCTTTCTTT. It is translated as CASSFLRGGGENTEAFF.

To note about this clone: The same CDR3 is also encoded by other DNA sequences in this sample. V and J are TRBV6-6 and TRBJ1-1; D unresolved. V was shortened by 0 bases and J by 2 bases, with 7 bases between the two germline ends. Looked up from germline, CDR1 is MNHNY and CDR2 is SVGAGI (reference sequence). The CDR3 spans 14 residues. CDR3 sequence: CASSYSRRNTEAFF. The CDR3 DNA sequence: TGTGCCAGCAGTTACTCGCGGAGAAACACTGAAGCTTTCTTT.

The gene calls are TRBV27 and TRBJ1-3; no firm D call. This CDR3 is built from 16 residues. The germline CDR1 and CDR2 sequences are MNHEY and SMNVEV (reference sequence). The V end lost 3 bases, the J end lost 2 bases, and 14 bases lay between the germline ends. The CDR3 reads CASSLDSTLTGNTIYF. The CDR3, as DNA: TGTGCCAGCAGTTTGGATAGCACATTAACTGGAAACACCATATATTTT.

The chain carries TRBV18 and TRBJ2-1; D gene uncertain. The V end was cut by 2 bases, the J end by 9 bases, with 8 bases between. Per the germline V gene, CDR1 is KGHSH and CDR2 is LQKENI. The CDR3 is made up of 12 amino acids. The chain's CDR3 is CASSPEVGEQFF. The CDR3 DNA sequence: TGTGCCAGCTCACCAGAGGTGGGTGAGCAGTTCTTC. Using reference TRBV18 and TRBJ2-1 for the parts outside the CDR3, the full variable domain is NAGVMQNPRHLVRRRGQEARLRCSPMKGHSHVYWYRQLPEEGLKFMVYLQKENIIDESGMPKERFSAEFPKEGPSILRIQQVVRGDSAAYFCASSPEVGEQFFGPGTRLTVL.

The CDR3 here is CASSYSQGRANYGYTF. The CDR3 DNA reads as TGTGCCAGCAGTTACTCACAGGGTCGGGCTAACTATGGCTACACCTTC. This chain connects TRBV6-6 to TRBJ1-2, with D perhaps TRBD1 (6 bases). CDR3 length equals 16 residues. Germline values: CDR1 MNHNY, CDR2 SVGAGI (reference sequence). Trimming shortened V by 0 bases and J by 0 bases, and 11 bases separated the two germline ends.

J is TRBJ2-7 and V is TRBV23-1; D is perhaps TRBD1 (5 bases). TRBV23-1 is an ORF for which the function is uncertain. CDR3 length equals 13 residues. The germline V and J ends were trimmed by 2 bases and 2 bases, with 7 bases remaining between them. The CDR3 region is CASSQGQPYEQYF. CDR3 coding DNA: TGCGCCAGCAGTCAAGGACAACCCTACGAGCAGTACTTC.

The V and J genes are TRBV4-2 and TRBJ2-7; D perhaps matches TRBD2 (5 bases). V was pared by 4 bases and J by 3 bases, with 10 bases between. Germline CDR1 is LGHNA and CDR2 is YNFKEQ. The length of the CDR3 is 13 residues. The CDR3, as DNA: TGTGCCAGCAGCCTCTCCGGACTCTACGAGCAGTACTTC. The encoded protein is CASSLSGLYEQYF.

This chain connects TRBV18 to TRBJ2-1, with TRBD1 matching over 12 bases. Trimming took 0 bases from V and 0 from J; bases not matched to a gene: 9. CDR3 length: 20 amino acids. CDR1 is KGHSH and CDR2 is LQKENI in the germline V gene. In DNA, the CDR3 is TGTGCCAGCTCACCACCGGGACAGGGGGCTAGCGGGACCTCCTACAATGAGCAGTTCTTC. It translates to CASSPPGQGASGTSYNEQFF.